Shown below are 21 T cell receptor beta chains from a single sample sequenced in a study of control samples from healthy donors and cancer patients. TCRdb's copy holds only in-frame clones and misses some; the assay was immunoSEQ multiplex PCR. The sample has 84,000 or so clones; 91% are singletons. The sequenced sample was blood. The origin of the receptors is a man between 45 and 60 years old in good health.

The gene calls are TRBV2 and TRBJ2-7; the match to TRBD1 covers 7 bases. The germline V gene encodes CDR1 SNHLY and CDR2 FYNNEI. The J segment lost 6 bases and the V segment lost 1 base, leaving 3 bases of the junction unmatched. The CDR3 extends over 13 amino acids. Here the CDR3 DNA reads TGTGCCAGCAGTGAAGGACAGGGAGTCGAGCAGTACTTC. Protein product: CASSEGQGVEQYF. The full variable domain, completed using reference TRBV2 and TRBJ2-7, is EPEVTQTPSHQVTQMGQEVILRCVPISNHLYFYWYRQILGQKVEFLVSFYNNEISEKSEIFDDQFSVERPDGSNFTLKIRSTKLEDSAMYFCASSEGQGVEQYFGPGTRLTVT.

The chain employs TRBV3-1 (or the pseudogene TRBV3-2) and TRBJ1-2, with unresolved D. The V gene lost 3 bases and the J gene lost 6 bases, with 11 bases spanning the gap. Germline-derived CDR1 and CDR2 are LGHDT and YNNKEL (reference sequence). This CDR3 contains 13 residues. CDR3 amino acids: CASSHRAGDGYTF. CDR3 nucleotides: TGTGCCAGCAGCCACCGGGCAGGCGATGGCTACACCTTC.

This sequence joins TRBV27 and TRBJ1-1; possible D gene TRBD1, 6 bases. The CDR3 is 14 amino acids. Per germline, CDR1 MNHEY and CDR2 SMNVEV (reference sequence). V lost 4 bases, J lost 1 base, and 10 bases lay in between. The CDR3 DNA sequence: TGTGCCAGCAGTTGGGGGCAAACGAACACTGAAGCTTTCTTT. It is translated as CASSWGQTNTEAFF.

The V gene is TRBV27, the J gene TRBJ1-5; perhaps TRBD1 as D (6 bases). Germline V CDR1 and CDR2: MNHEY, SMNVEV (reference sequence). The CDR3 runs 15 residues. Trimming removed 5 bases at V and 4 bases at J, with 15 bases between. The CDR3 DNA is TGTGCCAGCAGTCCCCGGGCAGGGGAAAATCAGCCCCAGCATTTT. It codes for CASSPRAGENQPQHF.

The CDR3: CATRGDDAYNEQFF. CDR3 sequence (DNA): TGTGCTACCAGGGGTGACGATGCCTACAATGAGCAGTTCTTC. The chain combines TRBV30 with TRBJ2-1; the D gene is possibly TRBD1 (6 bases). CDR1 is GTSNPN, CDR2 SVGIG, per germline (reference sequence). There are 14 residues in the CDR3.

The chain couples TRBV2 to TRBJ2-7; perhaps TRBD2 as D (5 bases). This CDR3 contains 17 residues. Germline V gives CDR1 SNHLY, CDR2 FYNNEI. V dropped 6 bases and J dropped 2 bases, with 23 bases sitting between them. The CDR3 loop reads CASSETDGRTPPYEQYF. CDR3 nucleotides: TGTGCCAGCAGCGAGACCGACGGGCGGACTCCCCCCTACGAGCAGTACTTC.

The genes are TRBV4-2 and TRBJ1-3; TRBD1 matches at 8 bases. Per germline, CDR1 LGHNA and CDR2 YNFKEQ. CDR3 length equals 17 residues. Losses at the gene ends were 8 bases for V and 0 bases for J; bases not matched to a gene: 12. CDR3: CASGFSGQGNSGNTIYF. Written as DNA, the CDR3 is TGTGCCAGCGGATTCTCTGGACAGGGAAACTCTGGAAACACCATATATTTT.

The chain employs TRBV5-1 and TRBJ2-3; the D gene is possibly TRBD2 (7 bases). With 4 bases removed from V and 5 bases from J, the gap between germline ends came to 11 bases. Per the germline V gene, CDR1 is SGHRS and CDR2 is YFSETQ. The length of the CDR3 is 13 residues. CDR3 sequence: CASSQGGGDTQYF. In nucleotides, the CDR3 is TGCGCCAGCAGCCAGGGAGGGGGAGATACGCAGTATTTT.

The chain joins TRBV19 to TRBJ1-2, with D hard to call. The germline V gene encodes CDR1 LNHDA and CDR2 SQIVND (reference sequence). This CDR3 is built from 12 residues. V was shortened by 5 bases and J by 5 bases, with 9 bases between the two germline ends. CDR3 nucleotide sequence: TGTGCCAGTAGTCAGGATGGGTATGGCTACACCTTC. Translating gives CASSQDGYGYTF.

This chain connects TRBV9 to TRBJ2-5, with 9 bases identical to TRBD2. Germline V gene data show CDR1 as SGDLS and CDR2 as YYNGEE. The CDR3 totals 15 residues. V shed 0 bases and J 5 bases; nucleotides not matched to a gene: 5. CDR3: CASSVGAGGMETQYF. CDR3 sequence (DNA): TGTGCCAGCAGCGTAGGAGCGGGGGGCATGGAGACCCAGTACTTC.

V gene TRBV12-2 combines with J gene TRBJ1-2; TRBD1 was called by the table and not checked on the DNA. TRBV12-2 is listed as a pseudogene. The CDR3 covers 11 residues. CDR3: CASRLDSSYTF. The CDR3 bases are TGTGCAAGTCGCTTAGACAGTAGCTACACCTTC.

The genes are TRBV6-4 and TRBJ2-2, with D possibly being TRBD1 (6 bases). V gave up 4 bases and J gave up 8 bases, with 17 bases separating them. The V gene's germline CDR1 is MRHNA and CDR2 SNTAGT. CDR3 length: 15 amino acids. The CDR3 DNA follows: TGTGCCAGCAGTGCCGGACAGACTGGCAGGGGGGAGCTGTTTTTT. This codes for CASSAGQTGRGELFF.

This rearrangement joins TRBV19 to TRBJ1-5; TRBD1 matches at 8 bases. V shed 5 bases and J 7 bases; nucleotides not matched to a gene: 4. The CDR3 runs to 13 residues. Germline V CDR1 and CDR2: LNHDA, SQIVND (reference sequence). DNA for the CDR3: TGTGCCAGTAGTTTCTCAGGGGGCCAGCCCCAGCATTTT. Amino acid sequence: CASSFSGGQPQHF. The whole variable domain, filled in from reference TRBV19 and TRBJ1-5, reads DGGITQSPKYLFRKEGQNVTLSCEQNLNHDAMYWYRQDPGQGLRLIYYSQIVNDFQKGDIAEGYSVSREKKESFPLTVTSAQKNPTAFYLCASSFSGGQPQHFGDGTRLSIL.

The genes are TRBV5-6 and TRBJ1-1; D is perhaps TRBD1 (5 bases). The CDR3 is 14 residues long. Trimming stripped 7 bases from V and 0 bases from J, with 13 bases between. Germline lookup yields CDR1 SGHDT and CDR2 YYEEEE. The CDR3 region has the DNA TGTGCCAGCGCTCCCGGGACGTTGAACACTGAAGCTTTCTTT. Amino acids: CASAPGTLNTEAFF.

The chain has TRBV6-5 and TRBJ1-1, with TRBD1 as a possible D gene (6 bases). The CDR3 is made up of 15 amino acids. Trimming cost V 2 bases and J 0 bases, with 10 bases left between them. Per the germline V gene, CDR1 is MNHEY and CDR2 is SVGAGI. The CDR3: CASSYTGWMNTEAFF. The CDR3 nucleotides are TGTGCCAGCAGTTACACAGGGTGGATGAACACTGAAGCTTTCTTT.

In the case of this clone: Other DNA sequences in this sample translate to the same CDR3. V is TRBV27 and J is TRBJ1-5, with D perhaps TRBD1 (6 bases). Germline CDR1 is MNHEY and CDR2 is SMNVEV (reference sequence). This CDR3 region has 13 residues. Trimming shortened V by 6 bases and J by 9 bases, and 15 bases separated the two germline ends. CDR3 sequence (DNA): TGTGCCAGCAGCCTATGGGGGGGCAGGCCCCAGCATTTT. Translation gives CASSLWGGRPQHF.

CDR3 residues: CASSPGRAIQETQYF. The CDR3 DNA is TGTGCCAGCTCACCAGGCAGGGCTATCCAAGAGACCCAGTACTTC. This chain uses TRBV18 with TRBJ2-5, with D perhaps TRBD1 (5 bases). Between the trimmed V and J ends, which lost 2 bases and 1 base, there was a span of 11 bases. The CDR3 length is 15 residues. Germline V gene sequence: CDR1 KGHSH, CDR2 LQKENI.

V and J are TRBV6-2 or TRBV6-3 and TRBJ1-2; the D is unclear. Trimming removed 5 bases at V and 6 bases at J, with 13 bases between. CDR1 is MNHEY, CDR2 SVGEGT, per germline. This CDR3 region has 13 residues. CDR3 sequence (DNA): TGTGCCAGCAGTACCCCGGTGGCCGATGGCTACACCTTC. Protein sequence: CASSTPVADGYTF.

The chain links TRBV19 to TRBJ1-1, with TRBD1 as a possible D gene (6 bases). The V end was cut by 5 bases, the J end by 2 bases, with 12 bases between. Germline loops: CDR1 LNHDA, CDR2 SQIVND (reference sequence). This CDR3 spans 14 amino acids. The CDR3 region has the DNA TGTGCCAGTAGTGGGGGGGGCACTAACACTGAAGCTTTCTTT. It codes for CASSGGGTNTEAFF.

This sequence joins TRBV20-1 and TRBJ1-4, with no clear D. The CDR3 has 10 residues. V was cut by 7 bases and J by 7 bases, with 7 bases left in between. Germline V gene sequence: CDR1 DFQATT, CDR2 SNEGSKA (reference sequence). The CDR3 DNA reads as TGCAGTGTGAACGGTGAAAAACTGTTTTTT. Its translation is CSVNGEKLFF.

This clone was recorded a few times. The chain combines TRBV6-2 or TRBV6-3 with TRBJ1-5, with D unresolved. Trimming pared 6 bases from V and 0 bases from J, leaving 6 bases between. The germline CDR1 and CDR2 sequences are MNHEY and SVGEGT. The CDR3 contains 13 residues. CDR3 nucleotides: TGTGCCAGCAGCCCCCCTAGCAATCAGCCCCAGCATTTT. Encoded protein: CASSPPSNQPQHF.